This T cell receptor beta chain is drawn from a study of early T cells in non-severe SARS-CoV-2 infection. Points from the study as a whole: Anti-spike CD8 specificities were favored by VDJdb matching, whose results missed private and CD4 specificities.

Germline CDR1 reads MNHEY; CDR2 reads SVGAGI. This CDR3 comprises 17 residues. The V and J ends lost 0 bases and 0 bases respectively, with 12 bases between them. Individual cDNA molecules were tagged with unique molecular identifiers. TCRdb reprocessed the 5' RACE reads via MiXCR and lists one record per CDR3 protein. The sample shows 30,000 to 40,000 distinct CDR3 sequences, 7% to 7.5% of them seen only once. This clonotype appeared many times. Its antigen is undetermined. The rearrangement links TRBV6-5 to TRBJ2-1; TRBD2 is a possible D gene (5 bases). The sample in question was whole blood, obtained at baseline. The origin of this receptor is an adult who was a healthcare worker with PCR-confirmed SARS-CoV-2 infection or an uninfected control (not recorded which). CDR3 bases: TGTGCCAGCAGTTACTCTCCAGCGGAGGTCTCCTACAATGAGCAGTTCTTC. Its translation: CASSYSPAEVSYNEQFF.